The 21 T cell receptor beta chains in this list originate from one sample, sequenced in a study of tumor-infiltrating lymphocytes in primary liver carcinoma (TCRdb year 2017). Total RNA and DNA were co-extracted from around 18-30 mg of bulk tissue with the AllPrep DNA/RNA mini kit, without cell sorting. The run used an Illumina HiSeq 2500. A constant-region primer and ProtoScript II reverse transcriptase were used to reverse-transcribe TCRbeta-specific cDNA from about 0.55 ug total RNA. Three nested multiplex PCR rounds, following a slightly modified ARM-PCR procedure, were used to build the TCRbeta libraries. Each of the first two PCR rounds ran for 10 cycles and used multiplex TRBV1-TRBV30 forward primers together with a Cbeta reverse primer. The public reads were run again by TCRdb, first through fastp at Q25 and then through MiXCR, and only productive beta chains were kept. Here each entry gathers all rows of one CDR3 protein and keeps the most common genes and DNA. The sample table records approximately 30,000 distinct CDR3 sequences; 71% of these occur just once. Under 40% of the sample goes to the ten largest clones.

Sequenced input: liver tumor tissue from sampling region 3. Explained via the paper, the cell subset or site label denotes: tumor region T3, left-lateral pole. The receptors shown here come from a woman in her 30s with primary liver carcinoma and hepatitis B virus infection.

In this sample, this clonotype turned up many times. One base away lies a much larger clone, so this may be a sequencing read error. V usage is TRBV6-5 and J usage is TRBJ2-3; no firm D call. The CDR3 length is 13 residues. Germline V gives CDR1 MNHEY, CDR2 SVGAGI. CDR3 DNA sequence: TGTGTCAGCAGCCCCCGACCCGCAGATACGCAGTATTTT. Translated, it gives CVSSPRPADTQYF.

This clonotype was recorded a few times. A read error may produce the germline difference seen at one junction end. The rearrangement joins TRBV11-2 to TRBJ2-7; 8 bases map to TRBD2. Looked up from germline, CDR1 is SGHAT and CDR2 is FQNNGV. This CDR3 contains 16 residues. The CDR3 spells CASTTPGREARGEHYF. The CDR3, as DNA: TGTGCCAGCACAACTCCTGGGCGGGAGGCAAGGGGGGAGCATTACTTC.

To note about this clonotype: The junction does not match germline at one end; this may be a read error. This sequence joins TRBV10-3 and TRBJ2-5; D is unclear. CDR1 and CDR2 (germline): ENHRY, SYGVKD. CDR3 length equals 15 residues. CDR3 in amino acids: CAISESVTKQETQYF. The DNA for the CDR3 is TGTGCCATCAGTGAGTCGGTTACCAAACAAGAGACTCAGTACTTC.

In regard to this clonotype: A read error may account for a junction end that differs from germline. V and J are TRBV14 and TRBJ2-7; TRBD2 is a possible D gene (5 bases). Germline CDR1 and CDR2: SGHDN and FVKESK. The CDR3 has 15 amino acids. The CDR3 nucleotides are TGTGCCAGTAGCCAGGCGGCGTGGACTGACTATGAGCAGTACTTC. Translated, it gives CASSQAAWTDYEQYF.

The rearrangement joins TRBV4-3 to TRBJ2-3; D gene ambiguous. Trimming shortened V by 3 bases and J by 6 bases, and 25 bases separated the two germline ends. CDR1 and CDR2 from the germline V gene are LGHNA and YSLEER. The CDR3 has 18 residues. Written as DNA, the CDR3 is TGCGCCAGCAGCCAGTCGATCTGGCTGGGTGATCACGACGATACGCAGTATTTT. Protein sequence: CASSQSIWLGDHDDTQYF.

Note on this clonotype: With a much larger clone just one base away, this may be a read error. Given the absence of the conserved phenylalanine or tryptophan at the CDR3 end, a read error is likely. The DNA is omitted, as the CDR3 cannot be located on it reliably, and the CDR3 follows TCRdb's listing. V gene TRBV11-3 combines with J gene TRBJ2-3; the table's TRBD2 call for D was not verified on the DNA. Per germline, CDR1 SGHNT and CDR2 YENEEA. With termini counted, the CDR3 has 15 amino acids. The CDR3 sequence is CASSLGLNGTDTHYL.

To note about this clonotype: A read error is possible here, since a much larger clone lies one base away. This chain uses TRBV9 with TRBJ2-5; TRBD2 matches at 11 bases. The CDR3 is made up of 15 amino acids. Germline-derived CDR1 and CDR2 are SGDLS and YYNGEE. The CDR3 DNA follows: TGTTCCAGCAGCGTATGGACTAGCGGGCGAGAGACCCAGTACTTC. It codes for CSSSVWTSGRETQYF.

This clonotype was found a few times. The chain has TRBV28 and TRBJ1-1; TRBD1 aligns across 7 bases. Germline CDR1 and CDR2: MDHEN and SYDVKM. V shed 9 bases and J 4 bases; nucleotides not matched to a gene: 11. The CDR3 extends over 14 amino acids. For the CDR3, the DNA is TGTGCCAGTCAGAAAGGGGGCAGTGGCACTGAAGCTTTCTTT. As protein: CASQKGGSGTEAFF.

Comments on this clonotype: The junction departs from the called germline gene at one end, perhaps through a read error. The chain employs TRBV7-8 and TRBJ2-3; D is uncertain. CDR3 length: 13 amino acids. The germline gives CDR1 SGHVS, CDR2 FQNEAQ. CDR3 DNA: TGTGCCAACAGCTTAGGTGGAGTGAGTACGCAGTATTTC. It codes for CANSLGGVSTQYF.

About this clonotype: Compared with germline, one end of the junction differs, possibly owing to a read error. V usage is TRBV11-2 and J usage is TRBJ1-1; the match to TRBD1 covers 7 bases. The CDR3 runs to 11 residues. Germline CDR1 reads SGHAT; CDR2 reads FQNNGV. The CDR3 here is CASSSGTEALF. The CDR3 coding sequence is TGTGCCAGCAGCTCCGGGACAGAAGCCCTCTTT.

To note about this clonotype: Sequence at one end of the junction differs from germline and may be a read error. This chain uses TRBV5-6 with TRBJ1-1; D uncertain. The CDR3 is 12 amino acids. Germline assignment: CDR1 SGHDT and CDR2 YYEEEE. CDR3 nucleotide sequence: TGTGCCAGCAGCTTGGTTCGGGCTGAAGCTTTCTTC. Translated: CASSLVRAEAFF.

On this clonotype: This may stem from a read error, because a much larger clone lies one nucleotide away. The chain couples TRBV11-2 to TRBJ2-5; D is possibly TRBD1 (6 bases). CDR1 is SGHAT and CDR2 is FQNNGV in the germline V gene. The CDR3 spans 14 residues. The CDR3 reads CASSFDRSGETHYF. CDR3 nucleotides: TGTGCCAGCAGCTTCGACAGGTCCGGCGAGACCCATTACTTC.

This clonotype qualifies as medium-sized. The V call is TRBV24-1, the J call TRBJ2-1, with 8 bases fitting TRBD2. Germline values: CDR1 KGHDR, CDR2 SFDVKD. V shed 4 bases, J shed 6 bases, and the junction held 13 bases outside the gene matches. This CDR3 has 17 amino acids. This CDR3 is CATSDQSLAEVVNEQFF. The CDR3 bases are TGTGCCACCAGTGACCAATCACTAGCGGAAGTTGTCAATGAGCAGTTCTTC.

About this clonotype: At one of its ends the junction is not consistent with the germline gene, which may arise from a read error. J is TRBJ2-1 and V is TRBV6-1, with D possibly being TRBD1 or TRBD2 (7 bases each). Germline CDR1 and CDR2: MNHNS and SASEGT. The CDR3 totals 16 residues. The CDR3 reads CVSTLRGSGGGDEQFF. In DNA form, the CDR3 reads TGTGTCAGCACCCTCCGGGGCTCAGGGGGGGGCGATGAGCAGTTCTTC.

The CDR3 spells CASTPGRGYYEQYF. The DNA for the CDR3 is TGTGCCAGCACTCCGGGACGGGGTTACTACGAGCAGTACTTC. The rearrangement joins TRBV2 to TRBJ2-7; D may be TRBD1 or TRBD2 (5 bases each). V was trimmed by 7 bases and J by 3 bases, leaving 16 bases between them. Germline V CDR1 and CDR2: SNHLY, FYNNEI. The CDR3 runs to 14 residues.

Comments on this clonotype: This is likely a read error, given that the CDR3 carries no conserved phenylalanine or tryptophan at its end. It is unclear where the CDR3 begins or ends on the DNA, so no DNA is shown, and the CDR3 is as TCRdb lists it. The chain carries TRBV11-2 and TRBJ1-1; the D segment call TRBD1 is taken from the table without a DNA check. The CDR3 is made up of 11 amino acids, end residues included. Germline loops: CDR1 SGHAT, CDR2 FQNNGV. The CDR3 spells CASSPGTETSL.

CDR3 coding DNA: TGTGCCACTTCACACGGCGGGAGGGCCAACACCGGGGAGCTGTTTTTT. Its translation: CATSHGGRANTGELFF. This chain uses TRBV12-3 or TRBV12-4 with TRBJ2-2; 9 nucleotides match TRBD2. Unmatched junction bases numbered 11, after V lost 10 bases and J lost 2 bases. The CDR3 runs to 16 residues.

On this clonotype itself: Mismatch with germline at one junction end may stem from a read error. The genes are TRBV6-5 and TRBJ1-4; D gene ambiguous. The V gene's germline CDR1 is MNHEY and CDR2 SVGAGI. The CDR3 totals 16 residues. This CDR3 is CASSYSRGATSEKLFF. The CDR3 DNA is TGTGCTAGCAGTTACTCACGGGGTGCAACTAGTGAAAAACTATTTTTT.

Concerning this clonotype itself: One end of the junction does not line up with germline, which may come from a read error. This chain links TRBV7-9 with TRBJ2-2; the D gene is possibly TRBD2 (6 bases). Germline lookup yields CDR1 SEHNR and CDR2 FQNEAQ (reference sequence). This CDR3 comprises 15 residues. The CDR3 loop is CAISFSLADTGELFF. The CDR3 nucleotides are TGTGCCATCAGCTTCTCACTAGCTGACACCGGGGAGTTGTTTTTT.

This clonotype was counted at least ten times. Mismatch with germline at one junction end may stem from a read error. This rearrangement joins TRBV5-1 to TRBJ2-7, with 10 positions matching TRBD1. Germline-derived CDR1 and CDR2 are SGHRS and YFSETQ. The CDR3 length is 13 residues. DNA of the CDR3: TGTGCCAGCAGCCGGGACAGGGGTTACGAGCAGTACTTC. It specifies CASSRDRGYEQYF.

As for this clonotype: Its ends do not fully match the called genes, so a read error is possible. The chain has TRBV7-8 and TRBJ2-6, with no clear D. Looked up from germline, CDR1 is SGHVS and CDR2 is FQNEAQ. The CDR3 length is 16 residues. The CDR3 DNA reads TGTGCTAGCAGCTTAGTTTTAAGTTCTGGGGCCAACGTCCTGACTTTC. Protein product: CASSLVLSSGANVLTF.